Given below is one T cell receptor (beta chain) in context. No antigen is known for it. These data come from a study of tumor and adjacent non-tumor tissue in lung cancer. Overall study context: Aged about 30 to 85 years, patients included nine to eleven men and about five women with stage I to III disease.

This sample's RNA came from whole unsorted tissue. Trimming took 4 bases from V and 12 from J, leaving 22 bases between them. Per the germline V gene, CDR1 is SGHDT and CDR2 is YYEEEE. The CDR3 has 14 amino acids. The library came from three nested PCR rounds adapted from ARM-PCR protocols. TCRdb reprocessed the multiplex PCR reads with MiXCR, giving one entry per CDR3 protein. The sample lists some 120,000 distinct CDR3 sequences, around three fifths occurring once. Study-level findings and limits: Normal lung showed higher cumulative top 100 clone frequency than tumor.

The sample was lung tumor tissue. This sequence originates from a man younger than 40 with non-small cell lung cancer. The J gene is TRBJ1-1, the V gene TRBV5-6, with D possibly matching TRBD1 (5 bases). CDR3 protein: CASSPIGDGGRTFF. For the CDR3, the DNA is TGTGCCAGCAGCCCCATAGGGGACGGGGGAAGAACTTTCTTT.